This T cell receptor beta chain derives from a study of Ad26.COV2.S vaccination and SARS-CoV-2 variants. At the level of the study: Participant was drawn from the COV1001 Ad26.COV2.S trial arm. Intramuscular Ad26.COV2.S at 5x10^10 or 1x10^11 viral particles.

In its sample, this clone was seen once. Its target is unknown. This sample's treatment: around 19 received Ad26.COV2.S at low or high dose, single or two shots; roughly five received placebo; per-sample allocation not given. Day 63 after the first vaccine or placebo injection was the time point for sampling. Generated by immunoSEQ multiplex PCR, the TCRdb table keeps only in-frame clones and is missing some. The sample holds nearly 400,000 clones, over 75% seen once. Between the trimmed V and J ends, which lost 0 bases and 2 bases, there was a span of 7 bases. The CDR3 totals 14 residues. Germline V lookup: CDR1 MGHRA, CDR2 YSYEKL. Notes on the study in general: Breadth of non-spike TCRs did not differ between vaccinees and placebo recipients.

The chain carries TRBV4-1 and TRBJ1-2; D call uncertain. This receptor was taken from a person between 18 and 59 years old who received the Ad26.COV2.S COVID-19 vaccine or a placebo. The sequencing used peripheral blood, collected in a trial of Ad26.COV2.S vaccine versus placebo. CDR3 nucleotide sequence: TGCGCCAGCAGCCAAGATCCGTGGAACTATGGCTACACCTTC. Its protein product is CASSQDPWNYGYTF.